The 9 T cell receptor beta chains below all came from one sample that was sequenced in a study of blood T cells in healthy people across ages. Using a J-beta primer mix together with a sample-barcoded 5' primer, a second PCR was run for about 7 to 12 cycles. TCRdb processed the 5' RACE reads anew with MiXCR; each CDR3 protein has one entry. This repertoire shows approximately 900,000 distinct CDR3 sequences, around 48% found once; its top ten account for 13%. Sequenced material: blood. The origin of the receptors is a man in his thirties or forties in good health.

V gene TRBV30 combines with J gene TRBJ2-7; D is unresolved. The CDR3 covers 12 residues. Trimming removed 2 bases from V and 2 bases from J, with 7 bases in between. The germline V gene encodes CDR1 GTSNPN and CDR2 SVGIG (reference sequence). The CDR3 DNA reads TGTGCCTGGAGTTCCCGGGCCTACGAGCAGTACTTC. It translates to CAWSSRAYEQYF. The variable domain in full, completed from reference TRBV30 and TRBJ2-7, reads SQTIHQWPATLVQPVGSPLSLECTVEGTSNPNLYWYRQAAGRGLQLLFYSVGIGQISSEVPQNLSASRPQDRQFILSSKKLLLSDSGFYLCAWSSRAYEQYFGPGTRLTVT.

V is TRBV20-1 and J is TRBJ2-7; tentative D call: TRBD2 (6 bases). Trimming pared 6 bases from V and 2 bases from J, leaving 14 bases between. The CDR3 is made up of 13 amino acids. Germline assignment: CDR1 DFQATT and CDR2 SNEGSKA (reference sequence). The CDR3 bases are TGCAGTGCGACGGAGGGGCTAACCTACGAGCAGTACTTC. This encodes CSATEGLTYEQYF.

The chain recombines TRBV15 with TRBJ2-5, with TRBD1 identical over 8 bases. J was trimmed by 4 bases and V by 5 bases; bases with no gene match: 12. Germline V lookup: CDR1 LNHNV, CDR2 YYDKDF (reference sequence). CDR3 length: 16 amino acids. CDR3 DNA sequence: TGTGCCACCAGCTTCAGGCAGGGGGCTATCCTAGAGACCCAGTACTTC. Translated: CATSFRQGAILETQYF.

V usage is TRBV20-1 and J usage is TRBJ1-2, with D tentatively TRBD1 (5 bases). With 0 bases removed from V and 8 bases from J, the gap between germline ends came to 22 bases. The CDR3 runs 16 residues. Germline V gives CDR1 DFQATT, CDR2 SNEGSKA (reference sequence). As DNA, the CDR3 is TGCAGTGCTAGAGACCTATTGGGGCAGCGGCGGGGAGGCTACACCTTC. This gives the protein CSARDLLGQRRGGYTF.

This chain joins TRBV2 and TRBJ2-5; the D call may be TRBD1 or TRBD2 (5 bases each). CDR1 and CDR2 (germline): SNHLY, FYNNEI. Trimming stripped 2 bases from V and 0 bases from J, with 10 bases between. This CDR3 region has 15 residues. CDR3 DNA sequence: TGTGCCAGCAGTGAAAGGGGACGAGACCAAGAGACCCAGTACTTC. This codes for CASSERGRDQETQYF.

DNA for the CDR3: TGTGCCAGCAGCTGGAGGGCTGGAGGCACAGATACGCAGTATTTT. Protein sequence: CASSWRAGGTDTQYF. This rearrangement joins TRBV7-2 to TRBJ2-3; weak D call: TRBD2 (6 bases). Germline V lookup: CDR1 SGHTA, CDR2 FQGNSA. The length of the CDR3 is 15 residues. Trimming cost V 4 bases and J 1 base, with 12 bases left between them.

CDR3 in DNA: TGTGCCAGCAGCCAACGGGGGCCGAGTGTCTACAATGAGCAGTTCTTC. As protein: CASSQRGPSVYNEQFF. The chain employs TRBV3-1 and TRBJ2-1, with D perhaps being TRBD1 or TRBD2 (6 bases each). V was cut by 2 bases and J by 3 bases, with 14 bases left in between. Germline CDR1 is LGHDT and CDR2 is YNNKEL (reference sequence). The CDR3 extends over 16 amino acids.

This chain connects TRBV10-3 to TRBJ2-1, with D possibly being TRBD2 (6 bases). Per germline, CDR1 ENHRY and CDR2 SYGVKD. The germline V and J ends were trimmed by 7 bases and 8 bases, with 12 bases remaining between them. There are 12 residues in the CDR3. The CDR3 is CAINGSGDEQFF. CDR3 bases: TGTGCCATCAACGGGAGTGGGGATGAGCAGTTCTTC.

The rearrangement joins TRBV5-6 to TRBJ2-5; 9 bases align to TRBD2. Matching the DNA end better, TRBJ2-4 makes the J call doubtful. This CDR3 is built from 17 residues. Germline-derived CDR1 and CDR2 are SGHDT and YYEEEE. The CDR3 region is CASSLEAGGVAKNIQYF. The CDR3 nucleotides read TGTGCCAGCAGCTTGGAAGCGGGGGGCGTCGCCAAAAACATTCAGTACTTC.